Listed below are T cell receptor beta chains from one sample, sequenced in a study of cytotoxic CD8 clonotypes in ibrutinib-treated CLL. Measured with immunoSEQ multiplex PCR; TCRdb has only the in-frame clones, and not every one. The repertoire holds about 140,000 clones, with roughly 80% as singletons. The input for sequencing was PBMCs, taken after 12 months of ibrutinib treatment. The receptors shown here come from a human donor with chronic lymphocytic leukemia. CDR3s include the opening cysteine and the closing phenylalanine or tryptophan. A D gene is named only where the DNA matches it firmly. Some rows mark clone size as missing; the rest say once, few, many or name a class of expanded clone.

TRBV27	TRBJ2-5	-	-	TGTGCCAGAACAGACAGGAGCCAGAGACAAGAGACCCAGTACTTC	CARTDRSQRQETQYF
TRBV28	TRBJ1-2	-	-	TGTGCCAGCAGTTTCGGGGTTGGGCATGGCTACACCTTC	CASSFGVGHGYTF
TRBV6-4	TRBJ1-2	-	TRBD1	TGTGCCAGCAGTGTTGACAGGGGAAACTATGGCTACACCTTC	CASSVDRGNYGYTF
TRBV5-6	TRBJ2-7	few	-	TGTGCCAGCAGCTCGCCATGGGGGGCCAGGGGCGAGCAGTACTTC	CASSSPWGARGEQYF
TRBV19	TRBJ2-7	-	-	TGTGCCAGTAGATCACTCGACTACGAGCAGTACTTC	CASRSLDYEQYF
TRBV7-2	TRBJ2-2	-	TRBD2	TGTGCCAGCAGCCCTGGGGTAGCGGGAACCGGGGAGCTGTTTTTT	CASSPGVAGTGELFF
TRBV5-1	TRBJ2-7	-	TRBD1	TGCGCCAGCAGACAGGGACAGACCCCGAGCTCCTACGAGCAGTACTTC	CASRQGQTPSSYEQYF
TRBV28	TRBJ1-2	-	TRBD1	TGTGCCAGCAGTGGATCGGGACAGGGAAACTATGGCTACACCTTC	CASSGSGQGNYGYTF
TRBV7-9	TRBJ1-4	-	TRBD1	TGTGCCAGCAGCTCCATAGCCCGACGGACAGGACTAAATGAAAAACTGTTTTTT	CASSSIARRTGLNEKLFF
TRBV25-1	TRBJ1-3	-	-	TGTGCCAGCAGTTTGCAGAGAAGCACTGGAAACACCATATATTTT	CASSLQRSTGNTIYF
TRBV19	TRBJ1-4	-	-	TGTGCCAGTAGTATTCGGACAGACCCTCAGAATAATGAAAAACTGTTTTTT	CASSIRTDPQNNEKLFF
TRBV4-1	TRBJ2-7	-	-	TGCGCCAGCAGCCAAGAGTCGCAGGGTCCCTACGAGCAGTACTTC	CASSQESQGPYEQYF
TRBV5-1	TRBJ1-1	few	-	TGCGCCAGCAGAGATATTGGGAGGAACACTGAAGCTTTCTTT	CASRDIGRNTEAFF
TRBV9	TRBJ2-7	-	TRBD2	TGTGCCAGCAGCGTAGGGCTAGCGGATTACGAGCAGTACTTC	CASSVGLADYEQYF
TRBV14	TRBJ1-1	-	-	TGTGCCAGCAGCCAGGCCCTGAACACTGAAGCTTTCTTT	CASSQALNTEAFF
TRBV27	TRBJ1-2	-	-	TGTGCCAGCAGTCCCACAGGGTCCGGCTACACCTTC	CASSPTGSGYTF
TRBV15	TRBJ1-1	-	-	TGTGCCACCAGCGGGGACGGCGAACTCACTGAAGCTTTCTTT	CATSGDGELTEAFF
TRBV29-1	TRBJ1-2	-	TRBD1	TGCAGCGTTGAAAATCGACAGGGGGCGCGAGGCTACACCTTC	CSVENRQGARGYTF
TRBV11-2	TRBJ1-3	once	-	TGTGCCAGCAGCTTATTCGGAAGGAGGGAGGGGGCTGGAAACACCATATATTTT	CASSLFGRREGAGNTIYF
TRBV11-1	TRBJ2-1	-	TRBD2	TGTGCCAGCAGGACACTAGCGGGGTCCCATTCGGACAATGAGCAGTTCTTC	CASRTLAGSHSDNEQFF
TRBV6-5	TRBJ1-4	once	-	TGTGCCAGCAGTTCCCCCAATGAAAAACTGTTTTTT	CASSSPNEKLFF
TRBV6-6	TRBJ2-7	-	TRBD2	TGTGCCAGCAGGACTAGCGGGGGGGCCGGCTACGAGCAGTACTTC	CASRTSGGAGYEQYF
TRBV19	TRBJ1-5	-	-	TGTGCCAGTAGCGACCGGGGAACCCAGCATTTT	CASSDRGTQHF
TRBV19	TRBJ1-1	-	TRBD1	TGTGCCAGTAGTATCCGGGACAGGGTGAACACTGAAGCTTTCTTT	CASSIRDRVNTEAFF
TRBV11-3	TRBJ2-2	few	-	TGTGCCAGCAGCTTCTACACCGGGGAGCTGTTTTTT	CASSFYTGELFF
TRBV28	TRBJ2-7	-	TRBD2	TGTGCCAGCAGGCGGGGTGGACTAGTTTACGAGCAGTACTTC	CASRRGGLVYEQYF
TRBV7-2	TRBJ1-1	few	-	TGTGCCAGCAGAACACAGGGTCCAGGAACTGAAGCTTTCTTT	CASRTQGPGTEAFF
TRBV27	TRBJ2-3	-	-	TGTGCCAGCAGTTTAGGGGGTACAAGTTGGAATACGCAGTATTTT	CASSLGGTSWNTQYF
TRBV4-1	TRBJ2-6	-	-	TGCGCCAGCAGCCAAGACATGACGGCCTCTGGGGCCAACGTCCTGACTTTC	CASSQDMTASGANVLTF
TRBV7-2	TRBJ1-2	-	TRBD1	TGTGCCAGCAGCTTGGGTGACAGGGGACTAAACTATGGCTACACCTTC	CASSLGDRGLNYGYTF
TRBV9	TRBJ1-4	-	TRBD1	TGTGCCAGCAGCGTAGACAGGGGCAGTGAAAAACTGTTTTTT	CASSVDRGSEKLFF
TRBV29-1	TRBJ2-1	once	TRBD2	TGCAGCGGAAGACTAGCGGGGGGGCCAAATGAGCAGTTCTTC	CSGRLAGGPNEQFF
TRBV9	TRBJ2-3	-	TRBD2	TGTGCCAGCAGCCTCTGGACTAGCGGAGGGGGCACAGATACGCAGTATTTT	CASSLWTSGGGTDTQYF
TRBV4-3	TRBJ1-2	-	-	TGCGCCAGCAGCCAAGATGGCAGCTATGGCTACACCTTC	CASSQDGSYGYTF
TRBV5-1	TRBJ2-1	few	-	TGCGCCAGCAGCACGGGAGACGAGCAGTTCTTC	CASSTGDEQFF
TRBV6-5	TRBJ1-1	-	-	TGTGCCAGCAGTTACTCGATATCGGGACGGAACACTGAAGCTTTCTTT	CASSYSISGRNTEAFF
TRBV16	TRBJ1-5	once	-	TGTGCCAGCAGACAAGGGGTACGTAATCAGCCCCAGCATTTT	CASRQGVRNQPQHF
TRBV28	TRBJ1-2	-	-	TGTGCCAGCAGTACACAATATGGCTACACCTTC	CASSTQYGYTF
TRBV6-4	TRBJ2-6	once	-	TGTGCCAGCAGTGATGGGTTCGGGGCCAACGTCCTGACTTTC	CASSDGFGANVLTF
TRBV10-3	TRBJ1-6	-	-	TGTGCCATCAGTGGCCAGGGGCAGGGAAACTCACCCCTCCACTTT	CAISGQGQGNSPLHF
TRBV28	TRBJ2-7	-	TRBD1	TGTGCCAGCAGGCAACCCGGGACAGGGGCCTACGAGCAGTACTTC	CASRQPGTGAYEQYF
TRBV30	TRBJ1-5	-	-	TGTGCCTGGAGTAAGGGGGGCGGCATGAGTCAGCCCCAGCATTTT	CAWSKGGGMSQPQHF
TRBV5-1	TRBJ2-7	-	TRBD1	TGCGCCAGCAGCTGGGGGACAGGCTACGAGCAGTACTTC	CASSWGTGYEQYF
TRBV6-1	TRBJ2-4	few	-	TGTGCCAGCAGCCACGCCGTAGCCAAAAACATTCAGTACTTC	CASSHAVAKNIQYF
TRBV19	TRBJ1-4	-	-	TGTGCCAGTAGTATAGCGTGGGCAACTAATGAAAAACTGTTTTTT	CASSIAWATNEKLFF
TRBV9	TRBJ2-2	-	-	TGTGCCAGCAGGGGCAGGATCACCGGGGAGCTGTTTTTT	CASRGRITGELFF
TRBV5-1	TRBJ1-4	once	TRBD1	TGCGCCAGCAGCTCGACAGGGGCAACTAATGAAAAACTGTTTTTT	CASSSTGATNEKLFF
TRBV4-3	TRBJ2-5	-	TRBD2	TGCGCCAGCAGCCAAGGGGGACTAGCGGGAATCGGGGAGACCCAGTACTTC	CASSQGGLAGIGETQYF
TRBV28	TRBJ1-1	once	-	TGTGCCACCCTTGTCAACACTGAAGCTTTCTTT	CATLVNTEAFF
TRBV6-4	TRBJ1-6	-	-	TGTGCCAGTACCGCAGGGAACTATAATTCACCCCTCCACTTT	CASTAGNYNSPLHF
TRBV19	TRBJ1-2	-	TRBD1	TGTGCCAGTAGTCACCTACGGACAGGAAGATCCGGGTATGGCTACACCTTC	CASSHLRTGRSGYGYTF